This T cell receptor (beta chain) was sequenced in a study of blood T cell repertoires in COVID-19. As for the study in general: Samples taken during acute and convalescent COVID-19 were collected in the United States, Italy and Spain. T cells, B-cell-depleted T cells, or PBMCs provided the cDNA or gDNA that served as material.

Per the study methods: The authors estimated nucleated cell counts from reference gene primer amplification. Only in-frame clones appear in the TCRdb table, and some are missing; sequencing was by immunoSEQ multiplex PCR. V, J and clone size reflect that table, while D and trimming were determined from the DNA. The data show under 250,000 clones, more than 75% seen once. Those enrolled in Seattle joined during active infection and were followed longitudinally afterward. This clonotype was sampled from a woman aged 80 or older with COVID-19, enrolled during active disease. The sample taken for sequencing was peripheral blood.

CDR3 in amino acids: CASSIDQETQYF. The CDR3 region has the DNA TGCGCCAGCAGCATAGACCAAGAGACCCAGTACTTC. V usage is TRBV5-1 and J usage is TRBJ2-5; no definite D call. This CDR3 region has 12 residues. Looked up from germline, CDR1 is SGHRS and CDR2 is YFSETQ. V dropped 4 bases and J dropped 0 bases, with 4 bases sitting between them.